Described below is a single T cell receptor beta chain sequence and its context. Method: immunoSEQ multiplex PCR; TCRdb's copy keeps in-frame clones and lacks some. The sample lists roughly 300,000 clones, around four fifths occurring once. The record originates from a study of shared clonotypes between healthy human individuals. As for the study in general: CD4 naive and CD4 memory each took three plates per donor, while CD8 naive took two and CD8 memory one.

This CDR3 has 14 residues. V shed 3 bases and J shed 0 bases, with 9 bases lying between them. Germline V gene sequence: CDR1 SGHDN, CDR2 FVKESK. This chain links TRBV14 with TRBJ2-7; tentatively, D is TRBD2 (5 bases). The sample taken for sequencing was memory CD4+ T cells sorted from blood. Subset: CD45RA-negative fraction. The receptor was isolated from a young man in good health. The CDR3 protein is CASSQELVSYEQYF. The CDR3 DNA reads as TGTGCCAGCAGCCAGGAACTAGTCTCCTACGAGCAGTACTTC.